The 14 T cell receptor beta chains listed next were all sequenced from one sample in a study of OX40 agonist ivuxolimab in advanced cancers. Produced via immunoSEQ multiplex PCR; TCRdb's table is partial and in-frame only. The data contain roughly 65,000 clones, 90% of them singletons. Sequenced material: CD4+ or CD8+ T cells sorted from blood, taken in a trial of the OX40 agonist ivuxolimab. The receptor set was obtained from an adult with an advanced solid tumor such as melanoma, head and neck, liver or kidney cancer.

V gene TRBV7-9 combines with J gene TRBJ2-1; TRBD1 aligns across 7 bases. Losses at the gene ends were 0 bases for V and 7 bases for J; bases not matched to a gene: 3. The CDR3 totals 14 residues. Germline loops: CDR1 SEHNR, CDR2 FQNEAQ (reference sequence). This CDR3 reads CASSLATGVNEQFF. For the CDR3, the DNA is TGTGCCAGCAGCTTAGCAACAGGGGTTAATGAGCAGTTCTTC.

CDR3 bases: TGTGCCTGGAGTGTAGGGGCGTATAGCAATCAGCCCCAGCATTTT. Its translation: CAWSVGAYSNQPQHF. V gene TRBV30 combines with J gene TRBJ1-5, with D perhaps TRBD1 (5 bases). V lost 0 bases, J lost 0 bases, and 9 bases lay in between. The V gene's germline CDR1 is GTSNPN and CDR2 SVGIG (reference sequence). There are 15 residues in the CDR3.

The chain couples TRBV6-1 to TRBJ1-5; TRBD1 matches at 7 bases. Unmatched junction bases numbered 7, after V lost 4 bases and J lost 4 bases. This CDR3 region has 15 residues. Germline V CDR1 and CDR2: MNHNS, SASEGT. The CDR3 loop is CASSALRDRNQPQHF. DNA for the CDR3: TGTGCCAGCAGTGCCCTCCGGGACAGAAATCAGCCCCAGCATTTT.

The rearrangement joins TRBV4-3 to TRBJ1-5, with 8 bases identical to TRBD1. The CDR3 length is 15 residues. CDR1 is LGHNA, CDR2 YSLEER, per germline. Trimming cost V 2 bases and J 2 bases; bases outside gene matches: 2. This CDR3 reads CASSQSTGGNQPQHF. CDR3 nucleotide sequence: TGCGCCAGCAGCCAATCGACAGGGGGCAATCAGCCCCAGCATTTT.

Written as DNA, the CDR3 is TGTGCCAGCAGCCCGGGGGGAGGGGTCCGGGCAGATACGCAGTATTTT. It specifies CASSPGGGVRADTQYF. The chain uses TRBV5-4 and TRBJ2-3, with 7 bases identical to TRBD2. CDR3 length: 16 amino acids. Germline V CDR1 and CDR2: SGHNT, YYREEE (reference sequence). Losses at the gene ends were 4 bases for V and 4 bases for J; bases not matched to a gene: 12.

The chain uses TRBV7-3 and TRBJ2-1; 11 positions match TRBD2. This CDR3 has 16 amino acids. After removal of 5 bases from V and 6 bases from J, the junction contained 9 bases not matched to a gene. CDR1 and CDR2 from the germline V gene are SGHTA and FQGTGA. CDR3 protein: CASSRRTSGFPNEQFF. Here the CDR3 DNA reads TGTGCCAGCAGCAGACGGACTAGCGGGTTCCCCAATGAGCAGTTCTTC.

CDR3 DNA sequence: TGTGCCAGCGCTGCGGGTAAAAGCAATCAGCCCCAGCATTTT. Its protein product is CASAAGKSNQPQHF. This chain joins TRBV2 and TRBJ1-5; unclear D gene. The CDR3 length is 14 residues. The V end lost 8 bases, the J end lost 1 base, and 12 bases lay between the germline ends. Germline assignment: CDR1 SNHLY and CDR2 FYNNEI.

The DNA of the CDR3 is TGTTCTTTCGCCGGGGAGACAAACACTGAAGCTTTCTTT. Protein product: CSFAGETNTEAFF. V gene TRBV30 combines with J gene TRBJ1-1; D is unresolved. CDR3 length: 13 amino acids. From germline, CDR1 is GTSNPN and CDR2 SVGIG (reference sequence).

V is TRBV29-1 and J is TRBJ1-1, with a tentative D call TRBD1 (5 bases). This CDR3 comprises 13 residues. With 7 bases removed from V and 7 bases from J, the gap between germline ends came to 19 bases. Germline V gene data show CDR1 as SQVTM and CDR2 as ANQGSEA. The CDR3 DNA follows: TGCAGCGCCGCAGGGTCCTACGGAAATGAAGCTTTCTTT. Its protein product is CSAAGSYGNEAFF. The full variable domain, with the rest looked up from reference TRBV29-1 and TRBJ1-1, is SAVISQKPSRDICQRGTSLTIQCQVDSQVTMMFWYRQQPGQSLTLIATANQGSEATYESGFVIDKFPISRPNLTFSTLTVSNMSPEDSSIYLCSAAGSYGNEAFFGQGTRLTVV.

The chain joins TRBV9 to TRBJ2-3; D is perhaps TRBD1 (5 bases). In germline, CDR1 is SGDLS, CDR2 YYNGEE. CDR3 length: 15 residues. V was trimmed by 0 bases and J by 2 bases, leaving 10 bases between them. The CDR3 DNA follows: TGTGCCAGCAGCGTAGGTGGCAGGGACACAGATACGCAGTATTTT. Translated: CASSVGGRDTDTQYF.

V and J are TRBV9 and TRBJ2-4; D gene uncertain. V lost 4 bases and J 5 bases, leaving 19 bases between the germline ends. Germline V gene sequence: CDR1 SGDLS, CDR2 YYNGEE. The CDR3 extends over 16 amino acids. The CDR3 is CASSPYGRRTQNIQYF. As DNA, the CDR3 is TGTGCCAGCAGCCCTTACGGGCGTCGAACACAAAACATTCAGTACTTC.

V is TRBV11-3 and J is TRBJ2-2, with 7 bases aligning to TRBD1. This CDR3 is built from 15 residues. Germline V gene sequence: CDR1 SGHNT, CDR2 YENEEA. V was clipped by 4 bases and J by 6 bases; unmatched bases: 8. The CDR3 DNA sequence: TGTGCCAGCAGCTCACGACAGGGAAAGGCCGGGGAGCTGTTTTTT. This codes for CASSSRQGKAGELFF.

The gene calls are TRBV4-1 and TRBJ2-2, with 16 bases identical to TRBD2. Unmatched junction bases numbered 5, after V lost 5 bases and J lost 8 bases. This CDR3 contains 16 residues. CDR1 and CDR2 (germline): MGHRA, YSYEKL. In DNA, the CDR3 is TGCGCCAGCAGCGGGACTAGCGGGAGGGGAAGGGGGGAGCTGTTTTTT. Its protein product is CASSGTSGRGRGELFF.

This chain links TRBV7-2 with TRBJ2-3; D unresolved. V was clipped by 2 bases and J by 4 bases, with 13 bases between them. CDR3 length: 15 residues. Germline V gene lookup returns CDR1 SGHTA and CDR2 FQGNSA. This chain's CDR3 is CASSLSDTSPDTQYF. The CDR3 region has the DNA TGTGCCAGCAGCTTAAGCGATACTTCCCCAGATACGCAGTATTTT.